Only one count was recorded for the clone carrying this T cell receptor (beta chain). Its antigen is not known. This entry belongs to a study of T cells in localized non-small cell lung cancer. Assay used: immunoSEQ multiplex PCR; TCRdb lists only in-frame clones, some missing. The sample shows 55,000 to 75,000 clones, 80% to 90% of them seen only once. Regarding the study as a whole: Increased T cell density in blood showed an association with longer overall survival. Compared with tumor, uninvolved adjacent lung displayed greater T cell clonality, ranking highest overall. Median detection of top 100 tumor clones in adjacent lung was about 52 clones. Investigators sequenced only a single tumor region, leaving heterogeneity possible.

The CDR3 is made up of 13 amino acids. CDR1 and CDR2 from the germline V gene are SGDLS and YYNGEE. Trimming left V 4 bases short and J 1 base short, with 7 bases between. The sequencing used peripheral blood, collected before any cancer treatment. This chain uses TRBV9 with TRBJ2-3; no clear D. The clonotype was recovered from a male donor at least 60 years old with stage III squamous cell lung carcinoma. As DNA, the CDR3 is TGTGCCAGCAGCTTAGGAGGCACAGATACGCAGTATTTT. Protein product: CASSLGGTDTQYF.